The 24 T cell receptor beta chains given below trace back to one sample, sequenced in a study of CD8 T cells in cerebrospinal fluid in Alzheimer's disease. TCRdb reprocessed the 10x single-cell sequencing reads; each CDR3 protein has one entry and no DNA is given. This sample contains over a thousand distinct CDR3 sequences. The material sequenced was cerebrospinal fluid. Receptors were obtained from a human donor with mild cognitive impairment.

This clonotype counts as medium-sized by frequency. The chain combines TRBV5-4 with TRBJ2-5; the TCRdb call, TRBD1, lacks DNA for checking. The CDR3 loop spans 15 amino acids. Germline V gives CDR1 SGHNT, CDR2 YYREEE (reference sequence). The CDR3 region is CASSLVGGQGETQYF. Full variable domain (outside the CDR3, taken from reference TRBV5-4 and TRBJ2-5): ETGVTQSPTHLIKTRGQQVTLRCSSQSGHNTVSWYQQALGQGPQFIFQYYREEENGRGNFPPRFSGLQFPNYSSELNVNALELDDSALYLCASSLVGGQGETQYFGPGTRLLVL.

According to its frequency, this clonotype is medium-sized. The chain uses TRBV7-2 and TRBJ1-2; the D gene TCRdb calls, TRBD1, cannot be checked with no DNA. Germline CDR1 and CDR2: SGHTA and FQGNSA. This CDR3 contains 17 residues. CDR3 in amino acids: CASSFTVTGGSNYGYTF.

Considering frequency, this clonotype is medium-sized. The chain uses TRBV6-5 and TRBJ1-1. CDR3 length: 12 amino acids. Looked up from germline, CDR1 is MNHEY and CDR2 is SVGAGI. CDR3 protein: CASTSVDTEAFF.

By frequency, this clonotype registers medium-sized (0.01 to 0.1%). The chain combines TRBV9 with TRBJ2-3. Per germline, CDR1 SGDLS and CDR2 YYNGEE. The CDR3 runs 13 residues. The CDR3 loop reads CASSAGPTDTQYF. The full variable domain, with the rest looked up from reference TRBV9 and TRBJ2-3, is DSGVTQTPKHLITATGQRVTLRCSPRSGDLSVYWYQQSLDQGLQFLIQYYNGEERAKGNILERFSAQQFPDLHSELNLSSLELGDSALYFCASSAGPTDTQYFGPGTRLTVL.

Measured by frequency, this clonotype is medium-sized. The rearrangement links TRBV5-1 to TRBJ1-4; TCRdb selects TRBD1, and the lack of DNA leaves this call unchecked. Looked up from germline, CDR1 is SGHRS and CDR2 is YFSETQ. The CDR3 spans 15 residues. CDR3 sequence reads: CASSPGGAVNEKLFF.

The chain uses TRBV5-1 and TRBJ2-7; TCRdb outputs TRBD2, but without DNA this stays unchecked. The CDR3 runs to 15 residues. In germline, CDR1 is SGHRS, CDR2 YFSETQ. The CDR3 sequence: CASSLEASGGYEQYF.

This clonotype is deemed medium-sized by its frequency. The J gene is TRBJ1-1, the V gene TRBV21-1. TRBV21-1 is annotated as a pseudogene. CDR3 size: 11 residues. Here the CDR3 reads CASSKRGEAFF.

Judged by frequency, this clonotype is large. This sequence joins TRBV6-6 and TRBJ2-3. Germline-derived CDR1 and CDR2 are MNHNY and SVGAGI (reference sequence). CDR3 size: 14 residues. The CDR3 is CASSPEGHTDTQYF.

By frequency, this clonotype registers medium-sized. V is TRBV7-8 and J is TRBJ2-7; the TCRdb D gene call, TRBD1, has no DNA to confirm it. The V gene's germline CDR1 is SGHVS and CDR2 FQNEAQ. The CDR3 has 15 amino acids. Here the CDR3 reads CASSLGHRGPYEQYF.

J is TRBJ2-3 and V is TRBV30; TCRdb outputs TRBD1, but without DNA this stays unchecked. The CDR3 sequence is 12 residues long. Per germline, CDR1 GTSNPN and CDR2 SVGIG (reference sequence). The CDR3 loop reads CAWSRGTDTQYF.

The V and J genes are TRBV5-6 and TRBJ2-2; TCRdb reports TRBD1, a call that lacks DNA to check it against. CDR3 length equals 15 residues. The germline V gene encodes CDR1 SGHDT and CDR2 YYEEEE. CDR3 amino acids: CASSLGTGYTGELFF.

Measured by frequency, this clonotype is medium-sized. This chain links TRBV12-3 or TRBV12-4 with TRBJ2-2; TCRdb picks TRBD1, but there is no DNA to check that call. The CDR3 extends over 14 amino acids. The CDR3: CASQDKQGAGELFF.

The V and J genes are TRBV2 and TRBJ1-5. This CDR3 is built from 14 residues. Germline V CDR1 and CDR2: SNHLY, FYNNEI. The CDR3 sequence: CASSYYMGVDPQHF.

This chain connects TRBV6-2 or TRBV6-3 to TRBJ1-6. The CDR3 totals 16 residues. Germline V gene lookup returns CDR1 MNHEY and CDR2 SVGEGT. The CDR3 protein is CASTKVRLSGNSPLHF.

This clonotype counts as medium-sized by frequency. CDR3: CSATTTGGVYGYTF. V is TRBV20-1 and J is TRBJ1-2; absent DNA, TCRdb's TRBD1 call cannot be checked. Germline values: CDR1 DFQATT, CDR2 SNEGSKA (reference sequence). There are 14 residues in the CDR3.

In terms of frequency, this clonotype is large. The J gene is TRBJ1-2, the V gene TRBV4-2. CDR1 is LGHNA and CDR2 is YNFKEQ in the germline V gene. The CDR3 is 14 amino acids. The CDR3 sequence: CASSQEARTFGYTF.

Its frequency marks this clonotype as large. This sequence joins TRBV11-3 and TRBJ2-1; TCRdb indicates TRBD2, and absent DNA this call remains unverified. The CDR3 length is 14 residues. Germline V gives CDR1 SGHNT, CDR2 YENEEA. CDR3 sequence: CASARDSGSNEQFF.

This CDR3 is CASSRGGRISSGNTIYF. V is TRBV2 and J is TRBJ1-3. The CDR3 runs 17 residues. Germline lookup yields CDR1 SNHLY and CDR2 FYNNEI.

This clonotype is classed as medium-sized (0.01 to 0.1%) by frequency. V and J are TRBV28 and TRBJ2-2; the D call of TRBD1 rests on TCRdb alone, since no DNA is present to check it. The CDR3 runs 16 residues. Germline lookup yields CDR1 MDHEN and CDR2 SYDVKM. The CDR3 here is CASSLLGGGNTGELFF. Full variable domain (rest looked up from reference TRBV28 and TRBJ2-2): DVKVTQSSRYLVKRTGEKVFLECVQDMDHENMFWYRQDPGLGLRLIYFSYDVKMKEKGDIPEGYSVSREKKERFSLILESASTNQTSMYLCASSLLGGGNTGELFFGEGSRLTVL.

This clonotype ranks as large (0.1 to 1%) in terms of frequency. The chain is built from TRBV12-3 or TRBV12-4 and TRBJ2-1; TCRdb indicates TRBD1, and absent DNA this call remains unverified. The CDR3 is 15 residues long. CDR3 in amino acids: CASSLGQGAFNEQFF.

The rearrangement uses TRBV5-6 and TRBJ2-3; TCRdb names TRBD2, which stays unverified in the absence of DNA. Germline assignment: CDR1 SGHDT and CDR2 YYEEEE. This CDR3 comprises 16 residues. The CDR3 spells CASSLLGGSGPDTQYF.

This clonotype ranks as medium-sized in terms of frequency. The chain has TRBV15 and TRBJ1-4; as DNA is missing, the TRBD1 call by TCRdb cannot be tested. CDR1 and CDR2 (germline): LNHNV, YYDKDF (reference sequence). This CDR3 is 13 amino acids long. This CDR3 is CATSEFGGEKLFF.

J is TRBJ2-7 and V is TRBV5-6; TCRdb reports TRBD2, a call that lacks DNA to check it against. Per germline, CDR1 SGHDT and CDR2 YYEEEE. The length of the CDR3 is 18 residues. CDR3 amino acids: CASSLVAAGGSSPYEQYF.

This clonotype registers medium-sized by frequency. CDR3: CASSSIGTAISYEQYF. The chain has TRBV6-2 or TRBV6-3 and TRBJ2-7; TCRdb reports TRBD1, a call that lacks DNA to check it against. Germline CDR1 is MNHEY and CDR2 is SVGEGT. This CDR3 has 16 residues.